These 20 T cell receptor beta chains came from one sample sequenced in a study of T cells in Graves' hyperthyroidism and ophthalmopathy. Regions amplified from RNA transcripts were the TCR beta CDR3 regions. During a first-round RT-PCR of the TCR CDR3, the HTBI primer set was used. MiXCR, applied by TCRdb to the multiplex PCR reads, yields one record per CDR3 protein. The sample has 250,000 to 300,000 distinct CDR3 sequences; roughly 19% are singletons. The sequencing input was blood. These receptors originate from a man aged 45 to 65 with Graves' ophthalmopathy.

This clonotype was seen repeatedly, ten times or more. This chain links TRBV20-1 with TRBJ1-2; 7 nucleotides line up with TRBD1. The germline CDR1 and CDR2 sequences are DFQATT and SNEGSKA (reference sequence). The junction had 14 bases not matched to a gene; V was cut back by 6 bases and J by 7 bases. This CDR3 is built from 14 residues. The CDR3 spells CSAIRGTVGRGYTF. The CDR3 bases are TGCAGTGCGATAAGAGGGACAGTCGGTCGTGGCTACACCTTC.

For this clonotype: Since a much larger clone is just one base distant, this may be a read error. The chain links TRBV2 to TRBJ2-1; TRBD2 is a possible D gene (6 bases). CDR3 length: 18 amino acids. CDR1 is SNHLY and CDR2 is FYNNEI in the germline V gene. This CDR3 is CASSPRAASVKTYNERFF. CDR3 coding DNA: TGTGCCAGCTCACCTCGGGCGGCTAGCGTAAAAACCTACAATGAGCGGTTCTTC.

Ten or more counts support this clonotype. The rearrangement links TRBV20-1 to TRBJ2-7; D gene unclear. CDR1 is DFQATT, CDR2 SNEGSKA, per germline (reference sequence). The CDR3 is made up of 12 amino acids. The V end lost 7 bases, the J end lost 0 bases, and 10 bases lay between the germline ends. CDR3 nucleotides: TGCAGTGAGGGATCGAGCTCCTACGAGCAGTACTTC. Its protein is CSEGSSSYEQYF.

The chain joins TRBV20-1 to TRBJ2-3; tentative D call: TRBD1 (6 bases). V lost 6 bases, J lost 2 bases, and 18 bases lay in between. CDR3 length: 15 amino acids. Per the germline V gene, CDR1 is DFQATT and CDR2 is SNEGSKA (reference sequence). The CDR3: CSAGWGRSYTDTQYF. The CDR3 bases are TGCAGTGCAGGGTGGGGGCGCAGCTACACAGATACGCAGTATTTT.

This clonotype was counted between two and nine times. This chain uses TRBV12-3 or TRBV12-4 with TRBJ2-4; D is perhaps TRBD2 (6 bases). There are 13 residues in the CDR3. V was shortened by 6 bases and J by 7 bases, with 13 bases between the two germline ends. CDR3 protein: CASSSIGRNIQYF. DNA of the CDR3: TGTGCCAGCAGCTCCATAGGGAGGAACATTCAGTACTTC.

This clonotype appeared many times. The V call is TRBV28, the J call TRBJ2-7; tentative D call: TRBD1 (6 bases). With 3 bases removed from V and 4 bases from J, the gap between germline ends came to 22 bases. This CDR3 contains 17 residues. The germline V gene encodes CDR1 MDHEN and CDR2 SYDVKM. In DNA form, the CDR3 reads TGTGCCAGCAGTTTGCTCCAAGGGGGAGCATGGAGTTACGAGCAGTACTTC. This gives the protein CASSLLQGGAWSYEQYF.

Many counts were recorded for this clonotype. The chain couples TRBV28 to TRBJ2-7, with 8 bases aligning to TRBD1. There are 16 residues in the CDR3. Losses at the gene ends were 3 bases for V and 2 bases for J; bases not matched to a gene: 9. Germline loops: CDR1 MDHEN, CDR2 SYDVKM. The DNA of the CDR3 is TGTGCCAGCAGTTTGTTGCAGGGGGCCGCCGCCTACGAGCAGTACTTC. Translating gives CASSLLQGAAAYEQYF.

The chain combines TRBV24-1 with TRBJ1-1; possible D gene TRBD1, 6 bases. The V end was cut by 3 bases, the J end by 3 bases, with 13 bases between. The CDR3 runs to 15 residues. Germline V lookup: CDR1 KGHDR, CDR2 SFDVKD. Written as DNA, the CDR3 is TGTGCCACCAGTGATGACAGGACCGGTGACACTGAAGCTTTCTTT. Translation: CATSDDRTGDTEAFF.

This clonotype has only a few counts. The chain employs TRBV12-3 or TRBV12-4 and TRBJ1-2; D unresolved. The CDR3 extends over 15 amino acids. V lost 1 base to trimming and J lost 0 bases, with 9 bases between them. DNA of the CDR3: TGTGCCAGCAGTTTAGGGGCGGGAGCTAACTATGGCTACACCTTC. Protein sequence: CASSLGAGANYGYTF.

This clonotype was counted ten times or more. The chain joins TRBV2 to TRBJ1-6; possibly TRBD1 for D (5 bases). CDR3 size: 13 residues. In germline, CDR1 is SNHLY, CDR2 FYNNEI. V was trimmed by 2 bases and J by 10 bases, leaving 9 bases between them. In DNA form, the CDR3 reads TGTGCCAGCAGTGAACCTGGACAATCACCCCTCCACTTT. Encoded protein: CASSEPGQSPLHF.

This clonotype has more than one count but fewer than ten. The V and J genes are TRBV4-2 and TRBJ2-7; no clear D gene. V was clipped by 0 bases and J by 2 bases, with 14 bases between them. Germline V gene data show CDR1 as LGHNA and CDR2 as YNFKEQ. The CDR3 has 16 amino acids. CDR3 bases: TGTGCCAGCAGCCAAGAGTCCCAATTAGCTGCCTACGAGCAGTACTTC. As protein: CASSQESQLAAYEQYF.

The chain couples TRBV6-1 to TRBJ1-1; TRBD1 matches 7 bases. The CDR3 contains 14 residues. CDR1 is MNHNS, CDR2 SASEGT, per germline. V shed 6 bases and J 3 bases; nucleotides not matched to a gene: 7. CDR3 sequence reads: CASSRGGADTEAFF. In nucleotides, the CDR3 is TGTGCCAGCAGCAGAGGGGGCGCGGACACTGAAGCTTTCTTT.

This clonotype was recorded many times. The V and J genes are TRBV11-2 and TRBJ2-2; the match to TRBD2 covers 10 bases. Looked up from germline, CDR1 is SGHAT and CDR2 is FQNNGV. The V gene end was trimmed by 0 bases and the J gene end by 4 bases; junction bases not matched to a gene: 8. CDR3 length: 18 residues. As DNA, the CDR3 is TGTGCCAGCAGCTTAGATCGGCGGCTAGCGGGAGTCACCGGGGAGCTGTTTTTT. It encodes CASSLDRRLAGVTGELFF.

This chain uses TRBV10-3 with TRBJ1-1, with D perhaps matching TRBD1 (5 bases). Trimming removed 8 bases from V and 2 bases from J, with 12 bases in between. The CDR3 has 13 residues. In germline, CDR1 is ENHRY, CDR2 SYGVKD. The CDR3 region has the DNA TGTGCCATCGGGATGGGGGGTAACACTGAAGCTTTCTTT. This translates into CAIGMGGNTEAFF.

This clonotype occurred many times. V gene TRBV5-1 combines with J gene TRBJ2-2; 9 bases are shared with TRBD1. J gave up 7 bases and V 1 base, and 8 bases lay outside the gene matches. Germline V gives CDR1 SGHRS, CDR2 YFSETQ. CDR3 length: 16 residues. The CDR3 sequence is CASSLPYRQGVGELFF. The CDR3 DNA is TGCGCCAGCAGCTTGCCGTATCGACAGGGGGTCGGGGAGCTGTTTTTT.

This chain uses TRBV2 with TRBJ1-3; D remains unclear. V was cut by 10 bases and J by 4 bases, with 14 bases left in between. CDR3 length: 13 amino acids. Germline CDR1 is SNHLY and CDR2 is FYNNEI. The CDR3 loop is CATRPGSGNTIYF. CDR3 DNA sequence: TGTGCCACCAGGCCGGGGTCCGGAAACACCATATATTTT.

The chain carries TRBV28 and TRBJ1-4; weak D call: TRBD1 (6 bases). There are 15 residues in the CDR3. Germline V lookup: CDR1 MDHEN, CDR2 SYDVKM. Trimming removed 5 bases at V and 4 bases at J, with 14 bases between. CDR3: CASSPAQGFNEKLFF. The CDR3 DNA follows: TGTGCCAGCAGTCCGGCCCAGGGGTTTAATGAAAAACTGTTTTTT. The variable domain in full, with the rest retrieved from reference TRBV28 and TRBJ1-4, is DVKVTQSSRYLVKRTGEKVFLECVQDMDHENMFWYRQDPGLGLRLIYFSYDVKMKEKGDIPEGYSVSREKKERFSLILESASTNQTSMYLCASSPAQGFNEKLFFGSGTQLSVL.

This clonotype appeared a few times. The chain combines TRBV5-8 with TRBJ2-2, with a weak D call TRBD1 (7 bases). Germline V gene sequence: CDR1 SGHTS, CDR2 YDEGEE. V was trimmed by 4 bases and J by 2 bases, leaving 12 bases between them. The CDR3 is 15 amino acids. The CDR3 is CASSRTGLNTGELFF. In DNA, the CDR3 is TGTGCCAGCAGCCGGACAGGACTAAACACCGGGGAGCTGTTTTTT.

CDR3 DNA sequence: TGTGCCACCTCAGGGGGCGTTGGTCAGCCCCAGCATTTT. This codes for CATSGGVGQPQHF. The chain recombines TRBV30 with TRBJ1-5; 8 nucleotides match TRBD1. Germline V CDR1 and CDR2: GTSNPN, SVGIG (reference sequence). There are 13 residues in the CDR3. The trim removed 8 bases at V and 6 bases at J, leaving 9 bases unmatched.

This clonotype was found a few times. The rearrangement joins TRBV6-1 to TRBJ1-5, with D possibly TRBD1 on 6 matching bases. CDR3 length: 14 residues. V dropped 5 bases and J dropped 4 bases, with 12 bases sitting between them. Germline CDR1 MNHNS, CDR2 SASEGT. The CDR3 DNA follows: TGTGCCAGCAGTAAGGAACAGGGTAATCAGCCCCAGCATTTT. Translating it yields CASSKEQGNQPQHF.